A single T cell receptor (beta chain) is shown here with its context. Its antigen is unknown. This sample was taken from a study of response to subunit inactivated influenza vaccine. TCRdb itself ran the RT-PCR reads through MiXCR, one entry per CDR3 protein. The sample gives 500,000 to 600,000 distinct CDR3 sequences, 10% to 15% of which show up once; around 13% is in the top ten. Overall study findings and caveats: The authors suggested that few new T cells are recruited per seasonal influenza vaccination.

Trimming pared 5 bases from V and 2 bases from J, leaving 16 bases between. Germline CDR1 SGHTA, CDR2 FQGNSA. CDR3 length equals 15 residues. Sample: PBMCs from blood, taken about 40 days after vaccination. The receptor's source is a man aged 50-60 years who received an inactivated influenza vaccine. The chain links TRBV7-2 to TRBJ2-7; D unresolved. CDR3 protein: CASSAGRNQAYEQYF. The CDR3, as DNA: TGTGCCAGCAGCGCCGGACGTAACCAAGCCTACGAGCAGTACTTC.